One T cell receptor (beta chain) is described in this entry. Its antigen is currently unknown. The data were obtained in a study of radiation and T cells in renal cell carcinoma. Study conclusions and caveats: Irradiated tumors had higher TCR clonality than control tumors. Dominant CDR3 motifs occupied more repertoire in irradiated than control tumors. From baseline, blood top tumor clonotypes peaked at 2 weeks post-radiation.

Treatment of the sample: 15 Gy SBRT to primary tumor, nephrectomy 4 weeks later. Nephrectomy followed 15 Gy stereotactic body radiation by 4 weeks. V lost 6 bases to trimming and J lost 6 bases; unmatched junction nucleotides: 8. The CDR3 has 15 amino acids. From germline, CDR1 is MGHRA and CDR2 YSYEKL. Generated by immunoSEQ multiplex PCR, the TCRdb table keeps only in-frame clones and is missing some. The data show around 19,000 clones, under 55% seen once. This sequence joins TRBV4-1 and TRBJ2-1; 10 bases are a match to TRBD2. The sample consisted of tumor tissue, taken from a patient whose treatment included radiotherapy and nephrectomy. This TCR was sampled from a middle-aged man with renal cell carcinoma. CDR3 residues: CASRSGLASSNEQFF. The DNA of the CDR3 is TGCGCCAGCAGGTCGGGACTAGCGTCTTCCAATGAGCAGTTCTTC.